The 29 T cell receptor beta chains below all came from one sample that was sequenced in a study of chronic HIV infection and antiretroviral therapy. One entry per CDR3 protein results from TCRdb running MiXCR on the 5' RACE reads. The sample has more than 30,000 distinct CDR3 sequences, 8% to 10% seen once; the top ten hold roughly 2.4%. The sample was peripheral blood. The receptors derive from an adult who had HIV and had not received antiretroviral therapy, or was an uninfected healthy control (not recorded which).

This sequence joins TRBV6-5 and TRBJ2-3; 7 bases fit TRBD1. The CDR3 spans 13 residues. J lost 4 bases, V lost 6 bases, and 4 bases had no gene match. Germline V gene sequence: CDR1 MNHEY, CDR2 SVGAGI. The CDR3: CASRRQGPDTQYF. The CDR3 bases are TGTGCCAGCAGACGACAGGGTCCAGATACGCAGTATTTT.

This clonotype was seen ten or more times. V is TRBV4-3 and J is TRBJ2-1; 7 nucleotides align to TRBD2. The germline V gene has CDR1 LGHNA and CDR2 YSLEER. This CDR3 is built from 17 residues. Unmatched junction bases numbered 12, after V lost 0 bases and J lost 7 bases. The CDR3 sequence is CASSQDIVGTGGNEQFF. In DNA form, the CDR3 reads TGCGCCAGCAGCCAAGATATCGTTGGGACCGGGGGGAATGAGCAGTTCTTC.

This clonotype was observed many times. One end of the junction fails to match germline, which may point to a read error. The chain links TRBV5-4 to TRBJ2-5; TRBD2 matches 7 bases. The CDR3 loop spans 14 amino acids. The germline V gene has CDR1 SGHNT and CDR2 YYREEE (reference sequence). The CDR3 DNA is TGTGCCAGCAACTTGGGGGGGTCGCGAGAGACCCAGTACTTC. As protein: CASNLGGSRETQYF.

This clonotype was found a few times. CDR3 sequence reads: CASSSTRGRETQYF. The CDR3 nucleotides are TGTGCCAGCAGCTCTACAAGGGGCCGCGAGACCCAGTACTTC. The chain uses TRBV11-2 and TRBJ2-5; tentative D call: TRBD1 (5 bases). Germline CDR1 is SGHAT and CDR2 is FQNNGV. CDR3 length: 14 amino acids. V gave up 4 bases and J gave up 5 bases, with 14 bases separating them.

J is TRBJ1-1 and V is TRBV2; a weak D match, TRBD1 (5 bases). CDR1 is SNHLY, CDR2 FYNNEI, per germline. CDR3 length: 14 residues. Deletions cut 3 bases from V and 2 bases from J, with 10 bases between. CDR3 nucleotides: TGTGCCAGCAGTGATTGGGGCACCAACACTGAAGCTTTCTTT. It is translated as CASSDWGTNTEAFF.

This clonotype was found many times. V and J are TRBV3-1 and TRBJ2-4, with D uncertain. Germline V gene sequence: CDR1 LGHDT, CDR2 YNNKEL (reference sequence). The V and J ends lost 4 bases and 1 base respectively, with 23 bases between them. The CDR3 runs to 19 residues. DNA of the CDR3: TGTGCCAGCAGCCCCATCCGAGGCGGATCGGGTGGGGCCAAAAACATTCAGTACTTC. Amino acids: CASSPIRGGSGGAKNIQYF. Looking up the rest from reference TRBV3-1 and TRBJ2-4 gives the full variable domain: DTAVSQTPKYLVTQMGNDKSIKCEQNLGHDTMYWYKQDSKKFLKIMFSYNNKELIINETVPNRFSPKSPDKAHLNLHINSLELGDSAVYFCASSPIRGGSGGAKNIQYFGAGTRLSVL.

At least ten counts were recorded for this clonotype. The DNA of the CDR3 is TGTGCCATCAGTGCAAGACTAGAGCTCCTGAATGAGCAGTTCTTC. Protein: CAISARLELLNEQFF. This rearrangement joins TRBV10-3 to TRBJ2-1; perhaps TRBD2 as D (6 bases). The CDR3 runs 15 residues. Per the germline V gene, CDR1 is ENHRY and CDR2 is SYGVKD. V shed 4 bases and J shed 7 bases, with 17 bases lying between them.

This clonotype was observed at least ten times. The V and J genes are TRBV12-3 or TRBV12-4 and TRBJ2-3; D possibly corresponds to TRBD2 (6 bases). The CDR3 loop spans 14 amino acids. V lost 5 bases and J lost 5, with 14 bases in between. CDR3 sequence: CASSPGLRRDTQYF. The DNA of the CDR3 is TGTGCCAGCAGTCCGGGACTCCGCAGAGATACGCAGTATTTT.

A note on this clonotype: One base away lies a much larger clone, so this may be a sequencing read error. This chain joins TRBV3-1 and TRBJ2-3; 9 nucleotides line up with TRBD2. With 4 bases clipped from V and 4 bases from J, the junction kept 6 bases outside the gene matches. The CDR3 contains 15 residues. CDR1 is LGHDT, CDR2 YNNKEL, per germline (reference sequence). This CDR3 reads CASSPPAGGPDTQYF. The CDR3, as DNA: TGTGCCAGCAGCCCCCCCGCGGGAGGGCCAGATACGCAGTATTTT.

This clonotype was seen only a few times. The genes are TRBV3-1 and TRBJ2-3; D remains unclear. V shed 0 bases and J shed 0 bases, with 7 bases lying between them. The germline gives CDR1 LGHDT, CDR2 YNNKEL (reference sequence). This CDR3 has 15 residues. The CDR3 sequence is CASSQDSQSTDTQYF. The CDR3 DNA sequence: TGTGCCAGCAGCCAAGATTCGCAGAGCACAGATACGCAGTATTTT.

This clonotype was observed at least ten times. CDR3 in amino acids: CASVASYEQYF. The CDR3, as DNA: TGTGCCAGCGTTGCCTCCTACGAGCAGTACTTC. The chain employs TRBV2 and TRBJ2-7; the D is unclear. CDR1 SNHLY and CDR2 FYNNEI come from the germline V gene. This CDR3 comprises 11 residues. Trimming removed 8 bases from V and 0 bases from J, with 5 bases in between.

This clonotype was recorded a few times. V is TRBV12-5 and J is TRBJ1-1; no reliable D call. Germline V lookup: CDR1 LGHNT, CDR2 FRNRAP. Trimming pared 6 bases from V and 7 bases from J, leaving 12 bases between. This CDR3 has 12 amino acids. The CDR3 DNA is TGTGCTAGTGGCAGATCCGATAATGAAGCTTTCTTT. It is translated as CASGRSDNEAFF.

This clonotype was recorded at least ten times. In nucleotides, the CDR3 is TGCAGTGCTAGAACCACTAGCGGGACCTACGAGCAGTACTTC. Its translation is CSARTTSGTYEQYF. V usage is TRBV20-1 and J usage is TRBJ2-7; 10 bases agree with TRBD2. This CDR3 region has 14 residues. Germline trimming cut 2 bases from V and 2 bases from J; bases unmatched to any gene: 3. CDR1 and CDR2 (germline): DFQATT, SNEGSKA (reference sequence).

This clonotype occurred many times. The rearrangement joins TRBV4-1 to TRBJ1-2; a possible D gene is TRBD1 (6 bases). The CDR3 has 12 residues. The V end lost 3 bases, the J end lost 8 bases, and 10 bases lay between the germline ends. Germline CDR1 reads MGHRA; CDR2 reads YSYEKL. CDR3 region: CASSQTGEGYTF. For the CDR3, the DNA is TGCGCCAGCAGCCAGACAGGAGAAGGCTACACCTTC.

This chain links TRBV20-1 with TRBJ1-5; TRBD1 matches 8 bases. Germline lookup yields CDR1 DFQATT and CDR2 SNEGSKA (reference sequence). V shed 2 bases, J shed 11 bases, and the junction held 11 bases outside the gene matches. This CDR3 is built from 14 residues. The CDR3 is CSARPTGGPATQHF. DNA for the CDR3: TGCAGTGCTAGACCAACAGGGGGACCTGCGACCCAGCATTTT.

The gene calls are TRBV6-2 or TRBV6-3 and TRBJ1-1; the match to TRBD1 covers 7 bases. Trimming removed 6 bases from V and 10 bases from J; junction bases left unmatched: 14. The CDR3 length is 14 residues. Germline V gives CDR1 MNHEY, CDR2 SVGEGT. Here the CDR3 reads CASRDPGGTVGAFF. As DNA, the CDR3 is TGTGCCAGCAGGGACCCCGGAGGGACAGTCGGAGCTTTCTTT.

The chain carries TRBV4-1 and TRBJ2-2, with unresolved D. The V end lost 0 bases, the J end lost 0 bases, and 8 bases lay between the germline ends. This CDR3 has 16 residues. The germline V gene encodes CDR1 MGHRA and CDR2 YSYEKL. CDR3 protein: CASSQDQQTNTGELFF. CDR3 nucleotide sequence: TGCGCCAGCAGCCAAGATCAACAGACGAACACCGGGGAGCTGTTTTTT.

This clonotype was picked up many times. The chain recombines TRBV4-2 with TRBJ2-7; tentatively, D is TRBD1 (6 bases). V was shortened by 0 bases and J by 5 bases, with 8 bases between the two germline ends. Germline CDR1 reads LGHNA; CDR2 reads YNFKEQ. The CDR3 is 13 amino acids. CDR3 in amino acids: CASSQDAGDEQYF. The CDR3 nucleotides read TGTGCCAGCAGCCAAGACGCAGGGGACGAGCAGTACTTC.

This clonotype was detected many times. The chain couples TRBV29-1 to TRBJ2-1, with no clear D. This CDR3 has 14 residues. Germline V gene sequence: CDR1 SQVTM, CDR2 ANQGSEA. With 6 bases removed from V and 2 bases from J, the gap between germline ends came to 14 bases. The CDR3 bases are TGCAGCGTCAAGGTCCAAAGGGCCTACAATGAGCAGTTCTTC. Amino acid sequence: CSVKVQRAYNEQFF.

This clonotype was seen ten or more times. The V gene is TRBV7-2, the J gene TRBJ2-1, with D perhaps matching TRBD2 (6 bases). Trimming pared 4 bases from V and 0 bases from J, leaving 13 bases between. This CDR3 comprises 16 residues. Per germline, CDR1 SGHTA and CDR2 FQGNSA. CDR3 protein: CASSWRGPSSYNEQFF. The CDR3 bases are TGTGCCAGCAGCTGGCGGGGTCCGAGCTCCTACAATGAGCAGTTCTTC.

The chain uses TRBV7-2 and TRBJ2-7; TRBD2 is a possible D gene (6 bases). Germline V CDR1 and CDR2: SGHTA, FQGNSA. CDR3 length equals 15 residues. Trimming took 5 bases from V and 6 from J, leaving 20 bases between them. CDR3 protein: CASSPEPGANSEQYF. In DNA form, the CDR3 reads TGTGCCAGCAGCCCCGAACCGGGAGCGAATTCCGAGCAGTACTTC.

V usage is TRBV6-2 or TRBV6-3 and J usage is TRBJ2-3, with D perhaps matching TRBD1 or TRBD2 (5 bases each). This CDR3 comprises 15 residues. Per germline, CDR1 MNHEY and CDR2 SVGEGT. V lost 6 bases, J lost 1 base, and 14 bases lay in between. CDR3 sequence: CASSLSRGGTDTQYF. In nucleotides, the CDR3 is TGTGCCAGCAGCCTCAGTCGAGGGGGCACAGATACGCAGTATTTT.

V and J are TRBV5-1 and TRBJ1-1, with D possibly TRBD1 on 6 matching bases. This CDR3 has 14 amino acids. Deletions cut 3 bases from V and 0 bases from J, with 9 bases between. Germline V gene lookup returns CDR1 SGHRS and CDR2 YFSETQ. DNA of the CDR3: TGCGCCAGCAGCTCAACAGGGATGAACACTGAAGCTTTCTTT. Amino acid sequence: CASSSTGMNTEAFF.

This clonotype showed up many times. The gene calls are TRBV2 and TRBJ1-4; D ambiguous. Between the trimmed V and J ends, which lost 1 base and 0 bases, there was a span of 18 bases. Germline V gene data show CDR1 as SNHLY and CDR2 as FYNNEI. This CDR3 contains 19 residues. The CDR3 spells CASSEGEVATFATNEKLFF. In DNA, the CDR3 is TGTGCCAGCAGTGAAGGGGAGGTAGCCACTTTTGCAACTAATGAAAAACTGTTTTTT.

The rearrangement uses TRBV18 and TRBJ1-1; 7 bases are a match to TRBD1. This CDR3 has 15 residues. Trimming at V came to 0 bases and at J to 1 base, leaving 2 bases not matched to a gene. CDR1 and CDR2 from the germline V gene are KGHSH and LQKENI. The CDR3 region is CASSPPNRGNTEAFF. DNA for the CDR3: TGTGCCAGCTCACCACCTAACAGGGGGAACACTGAAGCTTTCTTT.

This clonotype has at least ten counts. The chain is built from TRBV6-2 or TRBV6-3 and TRBJ2-7; D possibly matches TRBD1 or TRBD2 (5 bases each). CDR3 length equals 13 residues. V was cut by 5 bases and J by 2 bases, with 10 bases left in between. Germline CDR1 reads MNHEY; CDR2 reads SVGEGT. The CDR3 DNA reads TGTGCCAGCAGTCCCCAGGGACCCTACGAGCAGTACTTC. Translated: CASSPQGPYEQYF.

This clonotype was detected ten times or more. This chain connects TRBV5-1 to TRBJ2-7; 7 nucleotides line up with TRBD1. J was trimmed by 5 bases and V by 3 bases; bases with no gene match: 11. The CDR3 loop spans 15 amino acids. The V gene's germline CDR1 is SGHRS and CDR2 YFSETQ. The CDR3 coding sequence is TGCGCCAGCAGCTCGCCGGGACAGAGGACCCACGAGCAGTACTTC. It yields the protein CASSSPGQRTHEQYF.

This clonotype came up many times. This chain joins TRBV20-1 and TRBJ2-5; D call uncertain. Deletions cut 4 bases from V and 0 bases from J, with 6 bases between. This CDR3 is built from 12 residues. Germline CDR1 and CDR2: DFQATT and SNEGSKA (reference sequence). The CDR3 spells CSATGYQETQYF. CDR3 sequence (DNA): TGCAGTGCTACGGGTTACCAAGAGACCCAGTACTTC.

The V gene is TRBV27, the J gene TRBJ2-1, with 10 bases identical to TRBD2. Germline-derived CDR1 and CDR2 are MNHEY and SMNVEV (reference sequence). V shed 5 bases, J shed 8 bases, and the junction held 12 bases outside the gene matches. The CDR3 runs to 16 residues. The CDR3 DNA reads as TGTGCCAGCAGTCCCCCTCCTTTAGCGGGGGGAGATGAGCAGTTCTTC. Protein sequence: CASSPPPLAGGDEQFF.